These T cell receptor beta chains were read from a single sample in a study of cytomegalovirus exposure and HLA in healthy donors. Some clones are missing from TCRdb's copy, which holds only in-frame ones; the method was immunoSEQ multiplex PCR. This sample has 95,000 to 150,000 clones, with 80% found just once. Sequenced sample: PBMCs. Every receptor here comes from a female donor in good health and CMV-seropositive. CDR3s leave out the opening cysteine and the closing phenylalanine or tryptophan.

v_call: TRBV28; j_call: TRBJ2-3; cdr3_aa: ASNRLLTDTQY
v_call: TRBV5-1; j_call: TRBJ1-2; cdr3_aa: ASSTTRGGNGYT
v_call: TRBV10-3; j_call: TRBJ1-1; cdr3_aa: ASATETNTEAF
v_call: TRBV18; j_call: TRBJ1-6; cdr3_aa: ASSQNGQGNSPLH
v_call: TRBV5-1; j_call: TRBJ2-1; cdr3_aa: ASSPGQLLDNEQF
v_call: TRBV4-1; j_call: TRBJ2-7; cdr3_aa: ASSQLPTNRGFYEQY
v_call: TRBV7-2; j_call: TRBJ1-5; cdr3_aa: ASSLARGSGNQPQH
v_call: TRBV7-2; j_call: TRBJ2-3; cdr3_aa: ASSLLGGGALDTQY
v_call: TRBV27; j_call: TRBJ2-7; cdr3_aa: ASSFNPRTGGRNEQY
v_call: TRBV6-6; j_call: TRBJ1-5; cdr3_aa: ASKPEGARQPQH
v_call: TRBV13; j_call: TRBJ1-2; cdr3_aa: ASSPDGAQGYGYT
v_call: TRBV30; j_call: TRBJ2-5; cdr3_aa: AWSSRAPPGTQY
v_call: TRBV11-3; j_call: TRBJ1-1; cdr3_aa: ASSPHTGTEAF
v_call: TRBV2; j_call: TRBJ2-1; cdr3_aa: ASSAREGEQF
v_call: TRBV5-4; j_call: TRBJ2-7; cdr3_aa: ASSSGGGYEQY
v_call: TRBV7-2; j_call: TRBJ2-3; cdr3_aa: ASSLGPTDTQY